The present T cell receptor (beta chain) was sequenced within a study of regulatory T cells in long-lasting Graves disease. To make TCR beta libraries, researchers used iRepertoire HTBI primers and Arm-PCR of CDR3 regions. TCRdb reprocessed the multiplex PCR reads with MiXCR, giving one entry per CDR3 protein. The top ten clones hold roughly 15% of a sample with around 460,000 distinct CDR3 sequences, about 15% of them seen once. This clonotype was seen only a few times. Regarding time point: newly diagnosed GD, antithyroid drugs for less than 3 months. RNA extracted from PBMCs served as the sequencing template. Xi'an, China, was home to the endocrinology department that provided patients. This CDR3 contains 14 residues. V was pared by 4 bases and J by 3 bases, with 13 bases between. CDR1 is LNHDA and CDR2 is SQIVND in the germline V gene (reference sequence). These data also featured in a second study, about T cells in Graves' hyperthyroidism and ophthalmopathy. Per that study: When the TCR CDR3 underwent first-round RT-PCR, the HTBI primer set was used. Model output signaled ophthalmopathy a median approximately 6 months ahead of onset.

The gene calls are TRBV19 and TRBJ2-7; D not resolved. The source was peripheral blood mononuclear cells (PBMCs), collected at new diagnosis, from a patient treated with antithyroid drugs. The receptor was isolated from a woman between 45 and 65 years old with Graves disease. The CDR3: CASSRSVGNYEQYF. In DNA form, the CDR3 reads TGTGCCAGTAGTAGAAGCGTTGGAAACTACGAGCAGTACTTC. The entire variable domain, with the rest obtained from reference TRBV19 and TRBJ2-7, is as follows: DGGITQSPKYLFRKEGQNVTLSCEQNLNHDAMYWYRQDPGQGLRLIYYSQIVNDFQKGDIAEGYSVSREKKESFPLTVTSAQKNPTAFYLCASSRSVGNYEQYFGPGTRLTVT.